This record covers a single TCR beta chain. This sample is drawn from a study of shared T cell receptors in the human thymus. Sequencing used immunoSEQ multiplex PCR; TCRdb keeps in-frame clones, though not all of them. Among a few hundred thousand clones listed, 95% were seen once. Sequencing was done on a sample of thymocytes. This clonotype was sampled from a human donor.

The CDR3 coding sequence is TGTGCCAGCAGCTTCGGGTGGGAGCAGTACTTC. Protein sequence: CASSFGWEQYF. The chain links TRBV28 to TRBJ2-7; the D is unclear. The germline V gene has CDR1 MDHEN and CDR2 SYDVKM. This CDR3 contains 11 residues. Trimming pared 6 bases from V and 7 bases from J, leaving 10 bases between.